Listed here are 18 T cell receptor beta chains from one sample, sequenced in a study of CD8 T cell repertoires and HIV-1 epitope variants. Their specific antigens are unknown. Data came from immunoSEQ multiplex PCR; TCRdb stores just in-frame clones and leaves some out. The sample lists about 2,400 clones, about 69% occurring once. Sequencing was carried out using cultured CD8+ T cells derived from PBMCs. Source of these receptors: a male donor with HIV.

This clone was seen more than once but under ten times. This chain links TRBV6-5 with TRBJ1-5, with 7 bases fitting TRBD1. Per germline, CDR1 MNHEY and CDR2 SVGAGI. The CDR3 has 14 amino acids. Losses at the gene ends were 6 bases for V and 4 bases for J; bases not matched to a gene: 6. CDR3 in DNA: TGTGCCAGCAGGGACCCGGGACAGAATCAGCCCCAGCATTTT. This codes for CASRDPGQNQPQHF.

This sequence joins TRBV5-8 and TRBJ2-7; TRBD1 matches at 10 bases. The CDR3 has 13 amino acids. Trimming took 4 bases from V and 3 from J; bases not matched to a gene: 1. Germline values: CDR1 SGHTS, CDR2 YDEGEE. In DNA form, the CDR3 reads TGTGCCAGCAGCCGGGACAGGGGCTACGAGCAGTACTTC. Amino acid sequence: CASSRDRGYEQYF.

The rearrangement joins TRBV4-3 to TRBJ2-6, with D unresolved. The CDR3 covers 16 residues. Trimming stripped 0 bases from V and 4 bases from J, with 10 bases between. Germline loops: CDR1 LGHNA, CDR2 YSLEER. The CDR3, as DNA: TGCGCCAGCAGCCAAGATTGGCAGGCCGGGGCCAACGTCCTGACTTTC. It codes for CASSQDWQAGANVLTF.

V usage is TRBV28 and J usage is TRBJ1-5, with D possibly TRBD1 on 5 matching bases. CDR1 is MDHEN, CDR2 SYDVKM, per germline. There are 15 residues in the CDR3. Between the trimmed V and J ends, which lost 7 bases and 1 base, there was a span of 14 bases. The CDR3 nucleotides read TGTGCCAGCATCCATGAGGGGATCAGCAATCAGCCCCAGCATTTT. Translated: CASIHEGISNQPQHF.

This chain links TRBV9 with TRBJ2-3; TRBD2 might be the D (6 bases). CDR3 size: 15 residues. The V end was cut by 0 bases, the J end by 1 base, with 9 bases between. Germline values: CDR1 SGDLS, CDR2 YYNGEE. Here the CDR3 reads CASSVEWGGTDTQYF. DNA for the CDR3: TGTGCCAGCAGCGTAGAGTGGGGGGGCACAGATACGCAGTATTTT. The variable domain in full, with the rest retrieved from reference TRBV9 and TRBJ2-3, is DSGVTQTPKHLITATGQRVTLRCSPRSGDLSVYWYQQSLDQGLQFLIQYYNGEERAKGNILERFSAQQFPDLHSELNLSSLELGDSALYFCASSVEWGGTDTQYFGPGTRLTVL.

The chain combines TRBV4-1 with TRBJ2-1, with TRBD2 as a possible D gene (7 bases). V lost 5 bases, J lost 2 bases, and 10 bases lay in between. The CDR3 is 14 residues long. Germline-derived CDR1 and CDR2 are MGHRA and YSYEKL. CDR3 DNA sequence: TGCGCCAGCAGCGAGGGGGGGGCCTACAATGAGCAGTTCTTC. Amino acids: CASSEGGAYNEQFF.

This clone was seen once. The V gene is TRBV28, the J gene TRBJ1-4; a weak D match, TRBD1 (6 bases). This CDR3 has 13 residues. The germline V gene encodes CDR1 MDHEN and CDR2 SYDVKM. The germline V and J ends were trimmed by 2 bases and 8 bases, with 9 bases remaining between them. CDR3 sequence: CASSLPTGEKLFF. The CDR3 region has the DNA TGTGCCAGCAGTTTACCCACAGGGGAAAAACTGTTTTTT. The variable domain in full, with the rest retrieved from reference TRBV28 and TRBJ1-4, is DVKVTQSSRYLVKRTGEKVFLECVQDMDHENMFWYRQDPGLGLRLIYFSYDVKMKEKGDIPEGYSVSREKKERFSLILESASTNQTSMYLCASSLPTGEKLFFGSGTQLSVL.

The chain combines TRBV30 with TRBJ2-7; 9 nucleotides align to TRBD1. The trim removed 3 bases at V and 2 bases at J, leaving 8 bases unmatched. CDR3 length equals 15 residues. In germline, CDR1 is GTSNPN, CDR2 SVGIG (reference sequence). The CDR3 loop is CAWRGRTGEAYEQYF. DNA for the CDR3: TGTGCCTGGAGGGGGAGGACAGGGGAAGCCTACGAGCAGTACTTC. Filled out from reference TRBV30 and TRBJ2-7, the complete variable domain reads SQTIHQWPATLVQPVGSPLSLECTVEGTSNPNLYWYRQAAGRGLQLLFYSVGIGQISSEVPQNLSASRPQDRQFILSSKKLLLSDSGFYLCAWRGRTGEAYEQYFGPGTRLTVT.

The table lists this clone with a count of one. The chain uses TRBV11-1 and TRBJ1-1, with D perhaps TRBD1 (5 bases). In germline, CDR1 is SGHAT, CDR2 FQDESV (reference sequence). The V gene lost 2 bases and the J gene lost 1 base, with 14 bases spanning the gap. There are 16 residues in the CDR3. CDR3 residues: CASSLFPGMANTEAFF. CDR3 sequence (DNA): TGTGCCAGCAGCTTATTTCCAGGGATGGCGAACACTGAAGCTTTCTTT.

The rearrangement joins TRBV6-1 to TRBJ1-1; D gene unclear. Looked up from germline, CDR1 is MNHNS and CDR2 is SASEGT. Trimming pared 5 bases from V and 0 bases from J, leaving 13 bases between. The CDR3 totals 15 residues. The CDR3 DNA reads TGTGCCAGCAGTAGGACGGTGACCATGAACACTGAAGCTTTCTTT. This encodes CASSRTVTMNTEAFF.

The CDR3 DNA follows: TGTGCCACCAGTATCTCCAGGGGGCTCTTGGAGACCCAGTACTTC. It encodes CATSISRGLLETQYF. V gene TRBV15 combines with J gene TRBJ2-5; TRBD1 aligns across 8 bases. Losses at the gene ends were 6 bases for V and 5 bases for J; bases not matched to a gene: 11. CDR3 length: 15 residues. Germline CDR1 LNHNV, CDR2 YYDKDF (reference sequence). Filled out from reference TRBV15 and TRBJ2-5, the complete variable domain reads DAMVIQNPRYQVTQFGKPVTLSCSQTLNHNVMYWYQQKSSQAPKLLFHYYDKDFNNEADTPDNFQSRRPNTSFCFLDIRSPGLGDTAMYLCATSISRGLLETQYFGPGTRLLVL.

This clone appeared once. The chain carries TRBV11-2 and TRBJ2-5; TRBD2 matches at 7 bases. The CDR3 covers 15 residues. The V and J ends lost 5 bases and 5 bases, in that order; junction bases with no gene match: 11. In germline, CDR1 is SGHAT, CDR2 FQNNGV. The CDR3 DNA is TGTGCCAGCAGCCCCGGGGCGGGAGTAGGGGAGACCCAGTACTTC. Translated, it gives CASSPGAGVGETQYF.

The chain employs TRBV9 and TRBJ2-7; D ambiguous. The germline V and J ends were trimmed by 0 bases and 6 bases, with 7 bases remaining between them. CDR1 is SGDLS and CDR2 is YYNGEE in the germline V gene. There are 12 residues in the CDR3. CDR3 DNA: TGTGCCAGCAGCGTAGGACAATCCGAGCAGTACTTC. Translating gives CASSVGQSEQYF.

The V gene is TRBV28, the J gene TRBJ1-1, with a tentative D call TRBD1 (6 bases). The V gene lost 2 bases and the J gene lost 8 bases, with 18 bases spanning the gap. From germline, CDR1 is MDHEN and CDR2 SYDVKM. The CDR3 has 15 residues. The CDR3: CASSLRMDSLSEAFF. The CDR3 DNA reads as TGTGCCAGCAGTTTACGTATGGACAGCCTCTCCGAAGCTTTCTTT. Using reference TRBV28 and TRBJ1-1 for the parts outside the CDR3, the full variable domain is DVKVTQSSRYLVKRTGEKVFLECVQDMDHENMFWYRQDPGLGLRLIYFSYDVKMKEKGDIPEGYSVSREKKERFSLILESASTNQTSMYLCASSLRMDSLSEAFFGQGTRLTVV.

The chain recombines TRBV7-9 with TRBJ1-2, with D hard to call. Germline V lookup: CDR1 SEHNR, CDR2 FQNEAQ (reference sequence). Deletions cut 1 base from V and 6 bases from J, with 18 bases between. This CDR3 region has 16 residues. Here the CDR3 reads CASSLEVRVLKNGYTF. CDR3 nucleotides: TGTGCCAGCAGCTTAGAAGTTAGGGTTCTGAAGAATGGCTACACCTTC.

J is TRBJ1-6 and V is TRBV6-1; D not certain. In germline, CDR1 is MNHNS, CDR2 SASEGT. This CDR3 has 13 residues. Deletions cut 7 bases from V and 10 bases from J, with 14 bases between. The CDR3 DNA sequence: TGTGCCAGCAAAGGAGGGAGCAGCTCACCCCTCCACTTT. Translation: CASKGGSSSPLHF.

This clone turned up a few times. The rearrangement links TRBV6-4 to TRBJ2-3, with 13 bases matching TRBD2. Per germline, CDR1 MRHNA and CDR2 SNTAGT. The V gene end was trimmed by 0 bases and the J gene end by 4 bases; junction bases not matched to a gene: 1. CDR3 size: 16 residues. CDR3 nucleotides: TGTGCCAGCAGTGACTCAACTAGCGGGGGGGCAGATACGCAGTATTTT. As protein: CASSDSTSGGADTQYF.

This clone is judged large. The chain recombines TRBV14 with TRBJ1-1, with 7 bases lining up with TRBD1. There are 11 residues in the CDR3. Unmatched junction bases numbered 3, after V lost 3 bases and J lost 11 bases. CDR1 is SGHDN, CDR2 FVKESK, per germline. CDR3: CASSQSGGAFF. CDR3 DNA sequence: TGTGCCAGCAGCCAGTCAGGGGGGGCTTTCTTT.